This entry concerns a single T cell receptor beta chain. The CDR3 totals 14 residues. Germline CDR1 reads SGHAT; CDR2 reads FQNNGV. The V end was cut by 2 bases, the J end by 4 bases, with 9 bases between. These data belong to a study of blood T cell repertoires in COVID-19. Sequenced by immunoSEQ multiplex PCR; TCRdb stores in-frame clones only, minus some. The sample lists over 200,000 clones, 87% occurring once. Sequencing was carried out using peripheral blood. The chain joins TRBV11-2 to TRBJ1-5, with D perhaps TRBD1 (5 bases). This clonotype originated in a man between 60 and 75 years old who had recovered from COVID-19. The DNA for the CDR3 is TGTGCCAGCAGCTTAAATGGGGGGAATCAGCCCCAGCATTTT. It is translated as CASSLNGGNQPQHF.